This TCR beta chain appears in the sequencing data of a study of T cell responses to AZD1222 COVID-19 vaccine. Findings of the study overall: Donors in the cohort were predominantly white British and more often female, and clonal diversity was possibly underestimated. Repertoires were sampled only after the peak T cell response.

Libraries were prepared by immunoSEQ multiplex PCR; TCRdb keeps only in-frame clonotypes and omits some of them. This repertoire shows around 70,000 clones, 85% found once; its top ten account for approximately 20%. A remark on this clone: Its specificity is not known.

The source material was peripheral blood, sampled on day 0 of AZD1222 vaccination. The clonotype comes from an adult in good health.

CDR3 protein: CASSTRTGNGYTF. DNA of the CDR3: TGTGCCAGCAGTACCCGGACAGGGAATGGCTACACCTTC. The V gene is TRBV12-3 or TRBV12-4, the J gene TRBJ1-2, with 8 bases identical to TRBD1. This CDR3 has 13 residues. The V gene end was trimmed by 5 bases and the J gene end by 6 bases; junction bases not matched to a gene: 5.